The clone carrying this TCR beta chain was observed many times. The germline V gene encodes CDR1 SGHAT and CDR2 FQNNGV. CDR3 length: 13 residues. Trimming left V 4 bases short and J 10 bases short, with 13 bases between. This record comes from a study of T cells after posttransplantation cyclophosphamide. Assay: immunoSEQ multiplex PCR; the TCRdb copy retains only in-frame clones and omits some. This repertoire lists tens of thousands of clones without singletons; approximately 1.5% sits in the top ten. This clonotype was obtained from a man aged 50 or older in good health, CMV-negative, and a related stem cell transplant donor. The chain recombines TRBV11-2 with TRBJ2-2; D might be TRBD1 (5 bases). Sequencing used PBMCs. In nucleotides, the CDR3 is TGTGCCAGCAGCTCCCGGACGGACACGGAGCTGTTTTTT. It is translated as CASSSRTDTELFF.